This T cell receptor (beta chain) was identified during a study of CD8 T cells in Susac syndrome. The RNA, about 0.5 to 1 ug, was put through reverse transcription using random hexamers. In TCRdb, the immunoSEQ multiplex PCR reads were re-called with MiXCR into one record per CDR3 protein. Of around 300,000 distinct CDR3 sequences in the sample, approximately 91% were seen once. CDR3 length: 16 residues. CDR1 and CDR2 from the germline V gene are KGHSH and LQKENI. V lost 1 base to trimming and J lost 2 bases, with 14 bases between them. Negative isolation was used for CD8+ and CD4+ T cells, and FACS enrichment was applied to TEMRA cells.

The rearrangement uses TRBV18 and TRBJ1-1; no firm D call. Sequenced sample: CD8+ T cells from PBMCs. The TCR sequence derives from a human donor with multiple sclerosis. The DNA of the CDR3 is TGTGCCAGCTCACCACTTACAACTCGGGGTAACACTGAAGCTTTCTTT. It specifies CASSPLTTRGNTEAFF. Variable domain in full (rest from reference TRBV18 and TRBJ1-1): NAGVMQNPRHLVRRRGQEARLRCSPMKGHSHVYWYRQLPEEGLKFMVYLQKENIIDESGMPKERFSAEFPKEGPSILRIQQVVRGDSAAYFCASSPLTTRGNTEAFFGQGTRLTVV.